The 32 T cell receptor beta chains reported below all come from one sample, sequenced in a study of T-cell memory formation after mild COVID-19. From the 5' RACE reads, TCRdb called clonotypes with MiXCR, one entry per CDR3 protein. Counted here are about 100,000 distinct CDR3 sequences, roughly 19% occurring once; the ten biggest clones make up roughly 6%. Sequenced: PBMCs or a T cell subset sorted from them (not recorded which). All receptors derive from a man aged 18-30 years who had mild COVID-19 (a few samples of this study predate the infection). Cell type and time point are not known.

J is TRBJ1-5 and V is TRBV9; TRBD1 matches 8 bases. Looked up from germline, CDR1 is SGDLS and CDR2 is YYNGEE. V trimming: 3 bases; J trimming: 7 bases; junction bases outside the gene matches: 3. This CDR3 is built from 13 residues. The CDR3 DNA is TGTGCCAGCAGCGCACAGGGGGTCCAGCCCCAGCATTTT. It encodes CASSAQGVQPQHF.

The chain carries TRBV2 and TRBJ1-3, with a possible D match to TRBD1 (5 bases). CDR3 size: 16 residues. Germline V gene sequence: CDR1 SNHLY, CDR2 FYNNEI. Trimming shortened V by 5 bases and J by 0 bases, and 14 bases separated the two germline ends. The CDR3 DNA sequence: TGTGCCAGCAGTCCGGGACGGACCATCTCTGGAAACACCATATATTTT. Its protein is CASSPGRTISGNTIYF.

This chain connects TRBV7-2 to TRBJ2-1; 12 bases align to TRBD2. CDR1 and CDR2 (germline): SGHTA, FQGNSA. This CDR3 is 17 amino acids long. The V and J ends lost 5 bases and 2 bases, in that order; junction bases with no gene match: 7. CDR3 bases: TGTGCCAGCAGCCGGACACTAGCGGGGGGTACCTACAATGAGCAGTTCTTC. This codes for CASSRTLAGGTYNEQFF.

This clonotype was found many times. The chain couples TRBV12-3 or TRBV12-4 to TRBJ1-2; no definite D call. V dropped 4 bases and J dropped 4 bases, with 7 bases sitting between them. CDR3 length: 12 amino acids. Here the CDR3 reads CASSSGIYGYTF. The CDR3 DNA sequence: TGTGCCAGCAGTTCCGGGATCTATGGCTACACCTTC.

The V call is TRBV6-6, the J call TRBJ1-2; D unclear. V was cut by 7 bases and J by 8 bases, with 20 bases left in between. The CDR3 loop spans 14 amino acids. Germline loops: CDR1 MNHNY, CDR2 SVGAGI (reference sequence). The CDR3 bases are TGTGCCAGCACCCCTAGGCCCGGAAGGAGCGGCTACACCTTC. Its translation is CASTPRPGRSGYTF.

There are a few counts of this clonotype. The chain couples TRBV5-1 to TRBJ2-7, with D possibly called TRBD1 or TRBD2 (5 bases each). Germline loops: CDR1 SGHRS, CDR2 YFSETQ. The V end lost 2 bases, the J end lost 2 bases, and 11 bases lay between the germline ends. The CDR3 runs to 14 residues. The CDR3 nucleotides read TGCGCCAGCAGCTTCTCCCAGGGACCCTACGAGCAGTACTTC. This gives the protein CASSFSQGPYEQYF.

This chain links TRBV29-1 with TRBJ1-2; no reliable D call. V was cut by 3 bases and J by 11 bases, with 10 bases left in between. Germline-derived CDR1 and CDR2 are SQVTM and ANQGSEA. The length of the CDR3 is 10 residues. In nucleotides, the CDR3 is TGCAGCGTTGAGGAGGGCGTTTACACCTTC. This sequence encodes CSVEEGVYTF. Based on the CDR3 plus reference TRBV29-1 and TRBJ1-2, the full variable domain is SAVISQKPSRDICQRGTSLTIQCQVDSQVTMMFWYRQQPGQSLTLIATANQGSEATYESGFVIDKFPISRPNLTFSTLTVSNMSPEDSSIYLCSVEEGVYTFGSGTRLTVV.

This chain uses TRBV4-3 with TRBJ2-1, with TRBD1 matching 12 bases. The germline CDR1 and CDR2 sequences are LGHNA and YSLEER. The CDR3 consists of 16 residues. The V and J ends lost 0 bases and 10 bases, in that order; junction bases with no gene match: 7. The CDR3 nucleotides read TGCGCCAGCAGCCAAGATTGGGGGACAGGGGGCAGGGAGCAGTTCTTC. This sequence encodes CASSQDWGTGGREQFF.

There are many counts of this clonotype. The rearrangement uses TRBV5-1 and TRBJ2-4; D could derive from TRBD1 or TRBD2 (5 bases each). The CDR3 runs 14 residues. Trimming stripped 2 bases from V and 6 bases from J, with 12 bases between. Germline assignment: CDR1 SGHRS and CDR2 YFSETQ. CDR3 DNA: TGCGCCAGCAGCTTCGGGGCGGAGAGAAACATTCAGTACTTC. It specifies CASSFGAERNIQYF. Drawing the rest from reference TRBV5-1 and TRBJ2-4, the complete variable domain is KAGVTQTPRYLIKTRGQQVTLSCSPISGHRSVSWYQQTPGQGLQFLFEYFSETQRNKGNFPGRFSGRQFSNSRSEMNVSTLELGDSALYLCASSFGAERNIQYFGAGTRLSVL.

This clonotype showed up just a few times. The V and J genes are TRBV5-1 and TRBJ2-7; 7 bases align to TRBD1. Trimming at V came to 4 bases and at J to 2 bases, leaving 6 bases not matched to a gene. CDR3 length equals 14 residues. Germline V gives CDR1 SGHRS, CDR2 YFSETQ. For the CDR3, the DNA is TGCGCCAGCAGCACCAAGACAGGGCCCTACGAGCAGTACTTC. It yields the protein CASSTKTGPYEQYF.

Turning to this clonotype: A clone one base away is much larger, so this may be a read error. The gene calls are TRBV4-3 and TRBJ2-3; D gene ambiguous. Germline CDR1 LGHNA, CDR2 YSLEER. V gave up 5 bases and J gave up 2 bases, with 14 bases separating them. The CDR3 consists of 15 residues. The CDR3 DNA reads as TGCGCCAGCAGCTTCCGACCGGAAAACACAGATACGCAGTATTTT. Its translation: CASSFRPENTDTQYF.

The chain employs TRBV5-1 and TRBJ2-5; D gene ambiguous. Trimming removed 2 bases at V and 3 bases at J, with 11 bases between. Germline CDR1 is SGHRS and CDR2 is YFSETQ. The CDR3 has 14 amino acids. CDR3 protein: CASSLGRRKETQYF. CDR3 in DNA: TGCGCCAGCAGCTTAGGACGCCGGAAAGAGACCCAGTACTTC.

V gene TRBV5-1 combines with J gene TRBJ2-3, with 7 nucleotides matching TRBD1. This CDR3 has 15 residues. Germline CDR1 is SGHRS and CDR2 is YFSETQ. V lost 5 bases, J lost 3 bases, and 9 bases stayed unmatched. The CDR3 protein is CASSLQGFGTDTQYF. The CDR3 coding sequence is TGCGCCAGCAGTCTACAGGGGTTTGGTACAGATACGCAGTATTTT.

The chain couples TRBV6-6 to TRBJ2-3, with 8 nucleotides matching TRBD2. The CDR3 length is 16 residues. Germline CDR1 MNHNY, CDR2 SVGAGI (reference sequence). With V trimmed by 5 bases and J by 2 bases, 9 bases remained unmatched. The CDR3 nucleotides are TGTGCCAGCAGTCCCCGGGGTAGCGGGGTCACAGATACGCAGTATTTT. It is translated as CASSPRGSGVTDTQYF.

This clonotype has a handful of counts. This sequence joins TRBV18 and TRBJ1-5, with D possibly being TRBD1 (6 bases). The V gene lost 4 bases and the J gene lost 6 bases, with 16 bases spanning the gap. CDR3 size: 15 residues. CDR1 is KGHSH, CDR2 LQKENI, per germline. In DNA form, the CDR3 reads TGTGCCAGCTCACAACGGGGGGCAGTTCGTCAGCCCCAGCATTTT. Its protein is CASSQRGAVRQPQHF.

This chain connects TRBV19 to TRBJ1-1; D unclear. The CDR3 runs 14 residues. Trimming left V 3 bases short and J 1 base short, with 9 bases between. CDR1 and CDR2 from the germline V gene are LNHDA and SQIVND (reference sequence). Here the CDR3 reads CASSIIGGNTEAFF. CDR3 DNA: TGTGCCAGTAGTATTATCGGCGGGAACACTGAAGCTTTCTTT. Full variable domain (missing parts from reference TRBV19 and TRBJ1-1): DGGITQSPKYLFRKEGQNVTLSCEQNLNHDAMYWYRQDPGQGLRLIYYSQIVNDFQKGDIAEGYSVSREKKESFPLTVTSAQKNPTAFYLCASSIIGGNTEAFFGQGTRLTVV.

The V gene is TRBV18, the J gene TRBJ1-1; D might be TRBD1 (5 bases). V was shortened by 3 bases and J by 7 bases, with 9 bases between the two germline ends. CDR1 and CDR2 from the germline V gene are KGHSH and LQKENI. The CDR3 length is 12 residues. The CDR3 nucleotides read TGTGCCAGCTCACCCATGACAGTTGAAGCTTTCTTT. Its protein is CASSPMTVEAFF.

The rearrangement links TRBV7-3 to TRBJ2-3; TRBD1 matches 8 bases. J was trimmed by 4 bases and V by 5 bases; bases with no gene match: 5. Germline CDR1 SGHTA, CDR2 FQGTGA. The CDR3 loop spans 14 amino acids. The CDR3 DNA is TGTGCCAGCAGCCGGACAGGGTTGGCAGATACGCAGTATTTT. Translating it yields CASSRTGLADTQYF.

This clonotype was picked up a small number of times. The genes are TRBV3-1 and TRBJ1-1; D is unresolved. This CDR3 has 13 amino acids. The germline V gene has CDR1 LGHDT and CDR2 YNNKEL (reference sequence). V lost 6 bases, J lost 1 base, and 9 bases lay in between. CDR3 in DNA: TGTGCCAGCAGTACAACAGAGAACACTGAAGCTTTCTTT. As protein: CASSTTENTEAFF.

This clonotype was seen a handful of times. The chain has TRBV28 and TRBJ1-2, with D possibly matching TRBD1 (5 bases). From germline, CDR1 is MDHEN and CDR2 SYDVKM. With 5 bases removed from V and 4 bases from J, the gap between germline ends came to 11 bases. The CDR3 length is 13 residues. CDR3 protein: CASSPTGFYGYTF. CDR3 in DNA: TGTGCCAGCAGTCCCACAGGATTCTATGGCTACACCTTC.

The chain has TRBV9 and TRBJ2-5; possibly TRBD2 for D (7 bases). Trimming took off 1 base at V and 1 base at J, with 14 bases between the two ends. Germline loops: CDR1 SGDLS, CDR2 YYNGEE. The CDR3 runs 16 residues. CDR3 bases: TGTGCCAGCAGCGTATCGGCGGGGGCCTTCCAAGAGACCCAGTACTTC. Encoded protein: CASSVSAGAFQETQYF. The variable domain in full, with the rest retrieved from reference TRBV9 and TRBJ2-5, is DSGVTQTPKHLITATGQRVTLRCSPRSGDLSVYWYQQSLDQGLQFLIQYYNGEERAKGNILERFSAQQFPDLHSELNLSSLELGDSALYFCASSVSAGAFQETQYFGPGTRLLVL.

This clonotype was picked up a small number of times. The gene calls are TRBV5-1 and TRBJ1-2; 12 nucleotides line up with TRBD1. The ends lost 4 bases at V and 4 bases at J; junction bases unmatched: 2. Looked up from germline, CDR1 is SGHRS and CDR2 is YFSETQ. This CDR3 spans 14 amino acids. The CDR3 reads CASSGTGGLYGYTF. The CDR3 region has the DNA TGCGCCAGCAGCGGGACAGGGGGCCTCTATGGCTACACCTTC. Using reference TRBV5-1 and TRBJ1-2 for the parts outside the CDR3, the full variable domain is KAGVTQTPRYLIKTRGQQVTLSCSPISGHRSVSWYQQTPGQGLQFLFEYFSETQRNKGNFPGRFSGRQFSNSRSEMNVSTLELGDSALYLCASSGTGGLYGYTFGSGTRLTVV.

This CDR3 is CASMPGTLRGAIAGELFF. DNA for the CDR3: TGCGCCAGCATGCCGGGGACTTTACGAGGAGCCATCGCCGGGGAGCTGTTTTTT. The chain joins TRBV5-1 to TRBJ2-2, with TRBD2 as a possible D gene (6 bases). The V end was cut by 6 bases, the J end by 6 bases, with 27 bases between. CDR3 length equals 18 residues. From germline, CDR1 is SGHRS and CDR2 YFSETQ.

The V gene is TRBV29-1, the J gene TRBJ2-7; tentative D call: TRBD1 (6 bases). This CDR3 spans 13 amino acids. Germline CDR1 SQVTM, CDR2 ANQGSEA. Trimming took off 4 bases at V and 6 bases at J, with 16 bases between the two ends. The CDR3 here is CSVAPDRKGEQYF. The CDR3 DNA reads as TGCAGCGTTGCTCCTGACAGGAAGGGCGAGCAGTACTTC.

The V and J genes are TRBV25-1 and TRBJ2-2; D ambiguous. V was cut by 7 bases and J by 4 bases, with 7 bases left in between. This CDR3 spans 12 amino acids. The germline gives CDR1 MGHDK, CDR2 SYGVNS. The CDR3 region has the DNA TGTGCCAGCACCCTTTCCACCGGGGAGCTGTTTTTT. Encoded protein: CASTLSTGELFF.

The table lists this clonotype with a few counts. The chain joins TRBV4-3 to TRBJ2-3, with 8 bases matching TRBD2. Trimming at V came to 0 bases and at J to 4 bases, leaving 6 bases not matched to a gene. This CDR3 contains 16 residues. From germline, CDR1 is LGHNA and CDR2 YSLEER. For the CDR3, the DNA is TGCGCCAGCAGCCAAGATTTCCGGGGGGGCGCAGATACGCAGTATTTT. It encodes CASSQDFRGGADTQYF.

The chain couples TRBV3-2 to TRBJ2-7; TRBD1 reflects the table's D call only, with no check against the DNA. TRBV3-2 is a recognized pseudogene. This CDR3 contains 15 residues. The CDR3 sequence is CASSWTGLFSYEQYV. For the CDR3, the DNA is TGTGCCAGCAGCTGGACAGGGCTTTTTTCCTACGAGCAGTACGTC.

This clonotype was seen more than once but under ten times. The chain joins TRBV5-6 to TRBJ1-1; D remains unclear. V gave up 5 bases and J gave up 7 bases, with 9 bases separating them. CDR3 length equals 11 residues. CDR1 and CDR2 from the germline V gene are SGHDT and YYEEEE. CDR3 bases: TGTGCCAGCAGTGAGCATGGTGAAGCTTTCTTT. Encoded protein: CASSEHGEAFF.

The rearrangement uses TRBV11-3 and TRBJ2-2; 9 bases are shared with TRBD1. V trimming: 5 bases; J trimming: 4 bases; junction bases outside the gene matches: 11. Germline CDR1 and CDR2: SGHNT and YENEEA. The CDR3 consists of 17 residues. CDR3 amino acids: CASSPGTGKGATGELFF. CDR3 in DNA: TGTGCCAGCAGCCCCGGGACAGGGAAAGGGGCCACCGGGGAGCTGTTTTTT. Combining the CDR3 with reference TRBV11-3 and TRBJ2-2 gives the whole variable domain EAGVVQSPRYKIIEKKQPVAFWCNPISGHNTLYWYLQNLGQGPELLIRYENEEAVDDSQLPKDRFSAERLKGVDSTLKIQPAELGDSAVYLCASSPGTGKGATGELFFGEGSRLTVL.

This clonotype turned up a few times. The gene calls are TRBV7-2 and TRBJ2-7, with D uncertain. Germline loops: CDR1 SGHTA, CDR2 FQGNSA. There are 13 residues in the CDR3. The germline V and J ends were trimmed by 3 bases and 4 bases, with 10 bases remaining between them. CDR3 region: CASSFQPPYEQYF. In nucleotides, the CDR3 is TGTGCCAGCAGCTTCCAGCCGCCATACGAGCAGTACTTC.

In its sample, this clonotype is medium-sized. The chain employs TRBV5-6 and TRBJ2-1; TRBD1 agrees at 7 bases. CDR3 length: 14 amino acids. V lost 4 bases and J lost 5; bases outside the gene matches: 6. Germline loops: CDR1 SGHDT, CDR2 YYEEEE. The CDR3 loop is CASSPPGQHNEQFF. The CDR3 nucleotides are TGTGCCAGCAGCCCGCCGGGACAGCACAATGAGCAGTTCTTC.

This clonotype was counted ten times or more. The chain links TRBV5-1 to TRBJ2-5; 7 nucleotides match TRBD1. Losses at the gene ends were 2 bases for V and 5 bases for J; bases not matched to a gene: 6. CDR3 length: 14 amino acids. Germline-derived CDR1 and CDR2 are SGHRS and YFSETQ. The CDR3 loop is CASSFGRGYETQYF. CDR3 coding DNA: TGCGCCAGCAGCTTTGGCAGGGGGTATGAGACCCAGTACTTC.